A single sample gave rise to the 9 T cell receptor beta chains below, sequenced in a study of T-cell reconstitution after alpha-beta-depleted transplantation in children. Their recognized antigens are unknown. Unique molecular identifiers were used to barcode this TCRbeta library. TCRdb re-analysed the PCR reads in MiXCR, keeping a single row per CDR3 protein. The table lists about 31,000 distinct CDR3 sequences, under 6.5% of them singletons. Study-wide points: Several hundred graft clones that had expanded were reportedly the source of alpha-beta T cells about two months after transplant.

Sequences were derived from peripheral blood, sampled 60 days after TCRalphabeta/CD19-depleted stem cell transplant. These receptors were taken from a child under two years old who had a stem cell transplant for acute myeloid leukemia, so the T cells may come from the graft donor.

This clonotype was detected many times. The chain is built from TRBV3-1 and TRBJ2-1; TRBD2 matches 7 bases. The germline CDR1 and CDR2 sequences are LGHDT and YNNKEL (reference sequence). Trimming at V came to 3 bases and at J to 7 bases, leaving 6 bases not matched to a gene. The length of the CDR3 is 14 residues. The CDR3 is CASSHRGEGNEQFF. CDR3 coding DNA: TGTGCCAGCAGCCACCGCGGGGAGGGTAATGAGCAGTTCTTC.

At least ten counts were recorded for this clonotype. The chain couples TRBV29-1 to TRBJ2-5, with 9 bases that match TRBD1. The CDR3 extends over 13 amino acids. With 3 bases clipped from V and 5 bases from J, the junction kept 4 bases outside the gene matches. Germline V lookup: CDR1 SQVTM, CDR2 ANQGSEA. CDR3 residues: CSVDPGTGETQYF. For the CDR3, the DNA is TGCAGCGTTGATCCCGGGACAGGGGAGACCCAGTACTTC.

This clonotype came up many times. The V call is TRBV4-3, the J call TRBJ2-3; 7 positions match TRBD2. The germline CDR1 and CDR2 sequences are LGHNA and YSLEER. CDR3 length: 15 residues. J gave up 6 bases and V 0 bases, and 6 bases lay outside the gene matches. CDR3 residues: CASSQEGGVVDTQYF. DNA of the CDR3: TGCGCCAGCAGCCAAGAGGGAGGGGTGGTGGATACGCAGTATTTT.

This chain joins TRBV20-1 and TRBJ2-2; D may correspond to TRBD1 or TRBD2 (5 bases each). The CDR3 runs to 17 residues. The germline gives CDR1 DFQATT, CDR2 SNEGSKA (reference sequence). Trimming removed 0 bases at V and 0 bases at J, with 14 bases between. DNA for the CDR3: TGCAGTGCTAGAGATTTGAGGGGTTACGCGAACACCGGGGAGCTGTTTTTT. Its protein product is CSARDLRGYANTGELFF.

A word on this clonotype: One end of the junction fails to match germline, which may point to a read error. The chain couples TRBV19 to TRBJ1-1, with TRBD1 identical over 7 bases. CDR3 length equals 12 residues. The germline V gene has CDR1 LNHDA and CDR2 SQIVND (reference sequence). CDR3 residues: CACRQGNTEAFF. The DNA for the CDR3 is TGTGCCTGTAGACAGGGGAACACTGAAGCTTTCTTT. Together with reference TRBV19 and TRBJ1-1, the CDR3 gives the full variable domain: DGGITQSPKYLFRKEGQNVTLSCEQNLNHDAMYWYRQDPGQGLRLIYYSQIVNDFQKGDIAEGYSVSREKKESFPLTVTSAQKNPTAFYLCACRQGNTEAFFGQGTRLTVV.

The V gene is TRBV9, the J gene TRBJ2-2; possibly TRBD2 for D (7 bases). In germline, CDR1 is SGDLS, CDR2 YYNGEE. Trimming pared 5 bases from V and 5 bases from J, leaving 16 bases between. There are 15 residues in the CDR3. CDR3 in amino acids: CASRRGGRRTGELFF. The CDR3 nucleotides are TGTGCCAGCAGGAGGGGGGGACGACGGACCGGGGAGCTGTTTTTT.

This clonotype was picked up many times. The chain joins TRBV4-3 to TRBJ2-3, with D tentatively TRBD2 (5 bases). Per germline, CDR1 LGHNA and CDR2 YSLEER. Trimming stripped 4 bases from V and 4 bases from J, with 15 bases between. The length of the CDR3 is 15 residues. In nucleotides, the CDR3 is TGCGCCAGCAGCCCGGCGGGCGCCGGACCAGATACGCAGTATTTT. It translates to CASSPAGAGPDTQYF.

In this sample, this clonotype turned up many times. This chain links TRBV15 with TRBJ1-3; D not certain. CDR1 and CDR2 (germline): LNHNV, YYDKDF (reference sequence). The length of the CDR3 is 14 residues. The V and J ends lost 3 bases and 1 base respectively, with 7 bases between them. This CDR3 reads CATSRDLSGNTIYF. The CDR3 nucleotides read TGTGCCACCAGCAGGGATCTATCTGGAAACACCATATATTTT.

This clonotype was counted many times. The chain employs TRBV3-1 and TRBJ2-5; D not resolved. CDR1 and CDR2 from the germline V gene are LGHDT and YNNKEL (reference sequence). Trimming removed 0 bases from V and 2 bases from J, with 13 bases in between. The CDR3 covers 16 residues. This CDR3 reads CASSQETTGRQETQYF. The CDR3 bases are TGTGCCAGCAGCCAAGAAACGACTGGAAGACAAGAGACCCAGTACTTC.